This is a list of T cell receptor beta chains from one sample in a study of blood T cell repertoires in COVID-19. Assay: immunoSEQ multiplex PCR; the TCRdb copy retains only in-frame clones and omits some. The sample gives around 200,000 clones, around 85% of which show up once; roughly 5% is in the top ten. The sample consisted of peripheral blood. The receptors here all came from a human donor in a cohort sampled during active COVID-19. Both conserved end residues are part of each CDR3. D genes are given only for firm matches. A row's size may be missing; if present it is once, few, many or a size class.

J	size	D	V	DNA	CDR3
TRBJ1-5	NA	NA	TRBV28	TGTGCCAGCAGTTTTTCGGGTAATCAGCCCCAGCATTTT	CASSFSGNQPQHF
TRBJ1-4	NA	TRBD1	TRBV28	TGTGCCAGCAGTTGGTGGGACAGGGATGAAAAACTGTTTTTT	CASSWWDRDEKLFF
TRBJ1-4	NA	NA	TRBV5-6	TGTGCCAGCAGCTGGACAGAGGGTTTTGAAAAACTGTTTTTT	CASSWTEGFEKLFF
TRBJ1-1	few	TRBD1	TRBV5-6	TGTGCCAGCAGCTTGCGACAGGGGGCTGAAGCTTTCTTT	CASSLRQGAEAFF
TRBJ1-4	NA	TRBD1	TRBV9	TGTGCCAGCAGCGGAGGACAGGGAACTAATGAAAAACTGTTTTTT	CASSGGQGTNEKLFF
TRBJ2-5	NA	TRBD1	TRBV6-5	TGTGCCAGCAGTTACACATCAGGACAGGGAGAGACCCAGTACTTC	CASSYTSGQGETQYF
TRBJ1-2	NA	NA	TRBV11-1	TGTGCCAGCAGTCGGAGGAGCGCTCGGGATGGCTACACCTTC	CASSRRSARDGYTF
TRBJ1-3	NA	TRBD1	TRBV5-1	TGCGCCAGCAGCACACGACGACAGGGAGGTTCTGGAAACACCATATATTTT	CASSTRRQGGSGNTIYF
TRBJ2-4	NA	TRBD1	TRBV30	TGTGCCTCAGGGAGAGGGACAGGGGGGATAGGGGCCAAAAACATTCAGTACTTC	CASGRGTGGIGAKNIQYF
TRBJ1-2	NA	TRBD1	TRBV24-1	TGTGCCACCAGTGATTCGGACAGGGGGCTCACCTATGGCTACACCTTC	CATSDSDRGLTYGYTF
TRBJ1-2	NA	NA	TRBV6-5	TGTGCCAGCAGCAGGGGACGGAACTATGGCTACACCTTC	CASSRGRNYGYTF
TRBJ1-4	NA	NA	TRBV7-6	TGTGCCAGCAGCTTAAGGTGGGGAGCAACTAATGAAAAACTGTTTTTT	CASSLRWGATNEKLFF
TRBJ1-5	NA	NA	TRBV6-5	TGTGCCAGCAGTTCGAGCCAGGGCATTCATCAGCCCCAGCATTTT	CASSSSQGIHQPQHF
TRBJ2-7	NA	NA	TRBV7-8	TGTGCCAGCAGCTTCGATATCACGGACGAGCAGTACTTC	CASSFDITDEQYF
TRBJ1-4	NA	TRBD1	TRBV5-5	TGTGCCAGCAGCTTGGTCGGGACAGGGACTAATGAAAAACTGTTTTTT	CASSLVGTGTNEKLFF
TRBJ1-2	NA	TRBD1	TRBV15	TGTGCCACCAGCAGATACACAGGGGGTAACTATGGCTACACCTTC	CATSRYTGGNYGYTF
TRBJ2-5	NA	NA	TRBV10-3	TGTGCCATCAGTGAGTCCGCTACAGGGAGTCAGGAGACCCAGTACTTC	CAISESATGSQETQYF
TRBJ2-2	NA	NA	TRBV9	TGTGCCAGCAGCGAGTATGACTTGGCCACCGGGGAGCTGTTTTTT	CASSEYDLATGELFF
TRBJ1-6	NA	NA	TRBV28	TGTGCCAGCAGTTTAAAAGCCTCAGGGAAATCACCCCTCCACTTT	CASSLKASGKSPLHF
TRBJ2-7	NA	NA	TRBV24-1	TGTGCCACCAAGGCAGGGCACTACGAGCAGTACTTC	CATKAGHYEQYF
TRBJ2-1	NA	TRBD1	TRBV6-1	TGTGCCAGCAGTGAAGGGGACAGGGGAAATGAGCAGTTCTTC	CASSEGDRGNEQFF
TRBJ1-5	NA	NA	TRBV28	TGTGCCAGCAGTTTCTCCGGACACCGATATAGCAATCAGCCCCAGCATTTT	CASSFSGHRYSNQPQHF
TRBJ2-7	NA	TRBD1	TRBV30	TGTGCCTGGGGACAGGTTCTACCTTACGAGCAGTACTTC	CAWGQVLPYEQYF
TRBJ2-7	NA	TRBD2	TRBV20-1	TGCAGTGCTAGTCAGGGCGGGAGCGCCTACGAGCAGTACTTC	CSASQGGSAYEQYF
TRBJ2-1	NA	TRBD2	TRBV24-1	TGTGCCACCAGTGATTTAGCGGGAGGCGAGCAGTTCTTC	CATSDLAGGEQFF
TRBJ1-4	NA	NA	TRBV27	TGTGCCAGCAGTTTATTGCACAAAACAGGAGAAAAACTGTTTTTT	CASSLLHKTGEKLFF
TRBJ2-1	NA	NA	TRBV5-6	TGTGCCAGCAGCAGCTCGCCGGGACTGCACAATGAGCAGTTCTTC	CASSSSPGLHNEQFF
TRBJ1-4	NA	NA	TRBV27	TGTGCCAGCAGTTCCGCGGCTGAAAAACTGTTTTTT	CASSSAAEKLFF
TRBJ1-5	NA	NA	TRBV28	TGTGCCAGTATTGAAGGGAGGAGCAATCAGCCCCAGCATTTT	CASIEGRSNQPQHF
TRBJ2-6	NA	TRBD1	TRBV7-9	TGTGCCAGCAGCTTATGGGTGGCAGGGGGCCCATCTGGGGCCAACGTCCTGACTTTC	CASSLWVAGGPSGANVLTF
TRBJ2-2	NA	TRBD1	TRBV18	TGTGCCAGCTCACCACGGACAGGGGACGGCGGGGAGCTGTTTTTT	CASSPRTGDGGELFF
TRBJ2-1	NA	TRBD2	TRBV15	TGTGCCACCAGCAGAGAGACTAGCGGGAGTCTCAATGAGCAGTTCTTC	CATSRETSGSLNEQFF
TRBJ1-1	NA	NA	TRBV9	TGTGCCAGCAGCTCCGCCGGGGAGGCGTACACTGAAGCTTTCTTT	CASSSAGEAYTEAFF
TRBJ1-1	few	NA	TRBV7-8	TGTGCCAGCAGCTTATTGTCGGGGGGAGAAGCTTTCTTT	CASSLLSGGEAFF
TRBJ1-5	NA	TRBD1	TRBV29-1	TGCAGCGTTGGAGGACAGGGCGATCAGCCCCAGCATTTT	CSVGGQGDQPQHF
TRBJ2-7	NA	NA	TRBV7-2	TGTGCCAGCAGCCCTACGGGAAGAGGTCGTGAGCAGTACTTC	CASSPTGRGREQYF
TRBJ2-7	NA	TRBD2	TRBV4-1	TGCGCCAGCAGCCTAGAGGGACTAACCCCTATGGAGCAGTACTTC	CASSLEGLTPMEQYF
TRBJ2-1	once	NA	TRBV5-4	TGTGCCAGCAGCTTACGAGTGGGAGAGTACAATGAGCAGTTCTTC	CASSLRVGEYNEQFF
TRBJ1-5	NA	NA	TRBV7-2	TGTGCCAGCAGCCCCCCGGGGGGAGGCCCCCCCGCCCAGCATTTT	CASSPPGGGPPAQHF